Each of the 9 T cell receptor beta chains below was sequenced from the same sample in a study of T-cell memory formation after mild COVID-19. In TCRdb, the 5' RACE reads were re-called with MiXCR into one record per CDR3 protein. The table has roughly 350,000 distinct CDR3 sequences, about 21% seen once. Material for sequencing was PBMCs or a T cell subset sorted from them (not recorded which). These receptors were obtained from an adult woman who had mild COVID-19 (a few samples of this study predate the infection). Cell type and time point are not known.

This clonotype showed up just a few times. One junction end does not reproduce the germline sequence, and a read error may be involved. The gene calls are TRBV20-1 and TRBJ2-3, with 8 bases fitting TRBD2. Germline V gene sequence: CDR1 DFQATT, CDR2 SNEGSKA (reference sequence). This CDR3 contains 16 residues. The CDR3 sequence: CSARGLTGGRADTQYF. CDR3 in DNA: TGCAGTGCGAGAGGGTTGACGGGGGGGAGAGCTGATACGCAGTATTTT.

The CDR3 coding sequence is TGCGCCAGCAGCCCGAGCTACACGGGCATTTCGAACACCGGGGAGCTGTTTTTT. It codes for CASSPSYTGISNTGELFF. The chain is built from TRBV4-1 and TRBJ2-2; D remains ambiguous. The CDR3 consists of 18 residues. Looked up from germline, CDR1 is MGHRA and CDR2 is YSYEKL. With 4 bases removed from V and 0 bases from J, the gap between germline ends came to 18 bases.

Only a few counts were recorded for this clonotype. This sequence joins TRBV11-2 and TRBJ2-3; the D call may be TRBD1 or TRBD2 (5 bases each). Germline-derived CDR1 and CDR2 are SGHAT and FQNNGV. V was pared by 4 bases and J by 0 bases, with 11 bases between. CDR3 length: 15 amino acids. CDR3 DNA: TGTGCCAGCAGCTCCCCCGGGGCGAGCACAGATACGCAGTATTTT. Amino acid sequence: CASSSPGASTDTQYF.

V is TRBV18 and J is TRBJ2-4; a weak D match, TRBD2 (5 bases). Trimming cost V 3 bases and J 7 bases, with 16 bases left between them. Germline V lookup: CDR1 KGHSH, CDR2 LQKENI. CDR3 size: 15 residues. The CDR3 sequence: CASSPLGDLANIQYF. In nucleotides, the CDR3 is TGTGCCAGCTCACCCCTCGGGGATTTGGCGAACATTCAGTACTTC.

The table lists this clonotype with a few counts. The chain carries TRBV29-1 and TRBJ2-6, with 7 positions matching TRBD1. There are 16 residues in the CDR3. Germline V gives CDR1 SQVTM, CDR2 ANQGSEA. With V trimmed by 6 bases and J by 0 bases, 8 bases remained unmatched. The CDR3 DNA follows: TGCAGCGTCGGGACAGTTTATTACTCTGGGGCCAACGTCCTGACTTTC. Its translation: CSVGTVYYSGANVLTF.

The chain combines TRBV25-1 with TRBJ2-7; D is perhaps TRBD2 (5 bases). The CDR3 covers 15 residues. Trimming removed 4 bases at V and 4 bases at J, with 17 bases between. CDR1 and CDR2 from the germline V gene are MGHDK and SYGVNS. CDR3 in DNA: TGTGCCAGCAGTGCCCGACTCGGGGTTAGGTACGAGCAGTACTTC. Protein product: CASSARLGVRYEQYF.

This clonotype was seen repeatedly, ten times or more. This chain uses TRBV5-1 with TRBJ1-1; D remains unclear. The CDR3 spans 13 residues. Between the trimmed V and J ends, which lost 2 bases and 1 base, there was a span of 6 bases. Germline CDR1 and CDR2: SGHRS and YFSETQ. CDR3 loop: CASSFYGNTEAFF. For the CDR3, the DNA is TGCGCCAGCAGCTTTTACGGGAACACTGAAGCTTTCTTT.

This clonotype was observed at least ten times. This chain uses TRBV29-1 with TRBJ2-1; TRBD2 aligns across 12 bases. The CDR3 consists of 14 residues. Germline V gene data show CDR1 as SQVTM and CDR2 as ANQGSEA. CDR3 coding DNA: TGCAGTGGGACGACTAGCGGGAGTATGGTTGAGCAGTTCTTC. Amino acid sequence: CSGTTSGSMVEQFF.

The chain is built from TRBV11-3 and TRBJ2-5, with D uncertain. The germline V gene encodes CDR1 SGHNT and CDR2 YENEEA. The CDR3 length is 14 residues. Trimming took off 0 bases at V and 2 bases at J, with 7 bases between the two ends. Here the CDR3 reads CASSLDISQETQYF. CDR3 nucleotide sequence: TGTGCCAGCAGCTTAGATATCAGTCAAGAGACCCAGTACTTC.